A selection of T cell receptor beta chains follows, all from one sample in a study of blood T cell repertoires in COVID-19. TCRdb's copy holds only in-frame clones and misses some; the assay was immunoSEQ multiplex PCR. This table has roughly 100,000 clones, around four fifths appearing once. Input material: peripheral blood. The receptors were sampled from a human donor in a cohort sampled during active COVID-19. Both conserved end residues are trimmed from each CDR3.

v_call: TRBV7-2; cdr3_aa: ASSLTGLRNEKLF
v_call: TRBV3-1/TRBV3-2; cdr3_aa: ASSPRGRFSGNTIY
v_call: TRBV7-8; cdr3_aa: ASSPWPGNTIY
v_call: TRBV12-5; cdr3_aa: ASGWTGNGEQY
v_call: TRBV28; cdr3_aa: ASSLRQGLTGELF
v_call: TRBV9; cdr3_aa: ASRTTGIGGYT
v_call: TRBV30; cdr3_aa: AWSGGTLGGGSGNTIY
v_call: TRBV20-1; cdr3_aa: SARGQGEQY
v_call: TRBV7-9; cdr3_aa: ASRGAGEDRY
v_call: TRBV12-3/TRBV12-4; cdr3_aa: ASSKTGRETQY
v_call: TRBV12-5; cdr3_aa: ASGLGLNGAEAF
v_call: TRBV19; cdr3_aa: ASSRVGSGAPNSGQY
v_call: TRBV27; cdr3_aa: ASSQQGAGYGYT
v_call: TRBV11-2; cdr3_aa: ASSFLTNEKLF
v_call: TRBV4-1; cdr3_aa: ASSYRLAGEDTQY
v_call: TRBV5-4; cdr3_aa: ASSNRGGSYNEQF
v_call: TRBV6-2/TRBV6-3; cdr3_aa: ASSPQGPYGYT
v_call: TRBV10-3; cdr3_aa: AISDKRGGSDTQY
v_call: TRBV19; cdr3_aa: ASKPTTGGVGGYT
v_call: TRBV7-8; cdr3_aa: ASSLGTVRQETQY
v_call: TRBV3-1/TRBV3-2; cdr3_aa: ASSQGGPPRVYGYT
v_call: TRBV19; cdr3_aa: ASSIEGGGTGYEKLF
v_call: TRBV14; cdr3_aa: ASSQGPGLALGEQF
v_call: TRBV2; cdr3_aa: ASSEDRGRGTEAF
v_call: TRBV7-9; cdr3_aa: ASSLEGASGYT
v_call: TRBV5-1; cdr3_aa: ASSRQGSNTGELF
v_call: TRBV6-1; cdr3_aa: ASSEVAGHNEQF
v_call: TRBV9; cdr3_aa: ASSVGLAGMGLY
v_call: TRBV5-4; cdr3_aa: ASSLRRASGLTDTQY
v_call: TRBV9; cdr3_aa: ASSVAEGRAF
v_call: TRBV9; cdr3_aa: ASSVGDLGVVEAF
v_call: TRBV3-1/TRBV3-2; cdr3_aa: ASSQRLAGTPTQY
v_call: TRBV18; cdr3_aa: ASSTAPGGSGANVLT
v_call: TRBV5-4; cdr3_aa: ASTSEALTDTQY
v_call: TRBV5-8; cdr3_aa: ASSLQGAPNEKLF
v_call: TRBV4-3; cdr3_aa: ASSESYRLAGEQF
v_call: TRBV2; cdr3_aa: ASSDARTNEKLF
v_call: TRBV9; cdr3_aa: ASSVALGAGDTEAF
v_call: TRBV7-9; cdr3_aa: ASSQGQGKNYEQY
v_call: TRBV12-3/TRBV12-4; cdr3_aa: ASKARGNTEAF
v_call: TRBV19; cdr3_aa: ASSQTTVDTEAF
v_call: TRBV5-4; cdr3_aa: ASSFPGTVKGTDTQY
v_call: TRBV2; cdr3_aa: ASSYRGYYGYT
v_call: TRBV10-3; cdr3_aa: AIRNGESSYEQY
v_call: TRBV6-5; cdr3_aa: ASSKLFGYTDTQY
v_call: TRBV10-2; cdr3_aa: ASRRGGRGPIYEQY